This T cell receptor beta chain was found in a study of beta chain features in type 1 diabetes. Comment on this clone: The target antigen is unknown.

Study-wide points: All four CD4+ subsets from Type 1 diabetes patients carried moderately but significantly shorter TCRB CDR3s. Within patients, naive, central memory and Treg TCRB repertoires seemed more similar than within healthy donors. Researchers could not determine here whether HLA type influences TCRB rearrangement.

Isolated RNA was reverse transcribed in full, so expressed TCRB transcripts were sequenced. Only in-frame clones appear in the TCRdb table, and some are missing; sequencing was by immunoSEQ multiplex PCR. The table has 630,000 or so clones, around 15% seen once. The CDR3 length is 16 residues. Trimming took 0 bases from V and 5 from J, leaving 16 bases between them. Germline V lookup: CDR1 LGHNA, CDR2 YSLEER. Source material: naive CD4+ T cells from blood. This chain uses TRBV4-3 with TRBJ1-2, with D possibly being TRBD1 (5 bases). The sequence derives from a man aged 18 to 35 with type 1 diabetes. The DNA for the CDR3 is TGCGCCAGCAGCCAAGATTCCGGGCAGGGACTGTATGGCTACACCTTC. The encoded protein is CASSQDSGQGLYGYTF.